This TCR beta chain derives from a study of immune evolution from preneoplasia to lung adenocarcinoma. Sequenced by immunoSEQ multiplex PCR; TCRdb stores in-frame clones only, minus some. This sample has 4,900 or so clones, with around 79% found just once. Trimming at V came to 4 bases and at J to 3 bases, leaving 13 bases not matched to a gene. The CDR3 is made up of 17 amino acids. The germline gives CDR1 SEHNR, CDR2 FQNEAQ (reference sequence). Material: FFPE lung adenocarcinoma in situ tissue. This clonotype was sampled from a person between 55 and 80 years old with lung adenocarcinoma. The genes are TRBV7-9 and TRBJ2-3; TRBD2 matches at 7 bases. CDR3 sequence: CASSSSGGVRATDTQYF. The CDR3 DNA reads TGTGCCAGCAGCTCTAGTGGGGGGGTCAGGGCGACAGATACGCAGTATTTT.